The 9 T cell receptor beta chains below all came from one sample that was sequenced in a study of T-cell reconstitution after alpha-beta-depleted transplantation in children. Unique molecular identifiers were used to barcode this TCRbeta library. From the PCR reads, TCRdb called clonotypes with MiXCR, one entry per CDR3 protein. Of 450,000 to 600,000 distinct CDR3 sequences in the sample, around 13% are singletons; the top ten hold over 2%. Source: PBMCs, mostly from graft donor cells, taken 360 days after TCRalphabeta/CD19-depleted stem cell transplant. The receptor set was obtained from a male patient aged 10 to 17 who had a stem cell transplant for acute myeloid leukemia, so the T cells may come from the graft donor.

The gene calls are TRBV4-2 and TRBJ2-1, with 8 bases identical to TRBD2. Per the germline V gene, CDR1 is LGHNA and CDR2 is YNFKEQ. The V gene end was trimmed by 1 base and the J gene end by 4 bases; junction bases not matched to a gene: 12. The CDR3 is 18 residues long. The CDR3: CASSQVGGSGILYNEQFF. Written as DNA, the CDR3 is TGTGCCAGCAGCCAAGTTGGGGGTAGCGGGATCCTTTACAATGAGCAGTTCTTC.

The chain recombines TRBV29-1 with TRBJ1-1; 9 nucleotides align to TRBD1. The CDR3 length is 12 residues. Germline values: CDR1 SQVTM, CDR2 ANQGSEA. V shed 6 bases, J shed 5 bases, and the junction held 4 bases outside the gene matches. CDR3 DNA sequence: TGCAGCGTCCGACAGGGGGTAACTGAAGCTTTCTTT. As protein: CSVRQGVTEAFF.

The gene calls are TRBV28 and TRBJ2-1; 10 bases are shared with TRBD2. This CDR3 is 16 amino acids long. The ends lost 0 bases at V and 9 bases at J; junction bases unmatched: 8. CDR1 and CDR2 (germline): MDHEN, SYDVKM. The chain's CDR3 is CASSLWGGSGRSEQFF. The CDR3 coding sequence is TGTGCCAGCAGTTTATGGGGGGGTAGCGGGAGGTCTGAGCAGTTCTTC. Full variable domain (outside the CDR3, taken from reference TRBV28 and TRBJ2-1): DVKVTQSSRYLVKRTGEKVFLECVQDMDHENMFWYRQDPGLGLRLIYFSYDVKMKEKGDIPEGYSVSREKKERFSLILESASTNQTSMYLCASSLWGGSGRSEQFFGPGTRLTVL.

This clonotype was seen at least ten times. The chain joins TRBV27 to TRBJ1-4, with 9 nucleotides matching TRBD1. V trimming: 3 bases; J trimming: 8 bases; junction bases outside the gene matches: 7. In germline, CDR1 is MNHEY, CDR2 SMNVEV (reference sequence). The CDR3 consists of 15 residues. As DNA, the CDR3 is TGTGCCAGCAGTTTGTCCGGGACAGGGTTCGAAAAACTGTTTTTT. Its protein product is CASSLSGTGFEKLFF.

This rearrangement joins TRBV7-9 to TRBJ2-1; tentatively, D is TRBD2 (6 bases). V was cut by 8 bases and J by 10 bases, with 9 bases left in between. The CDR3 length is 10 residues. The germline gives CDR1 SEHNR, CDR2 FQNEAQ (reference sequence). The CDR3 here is CASLASEQFF. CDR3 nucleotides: TGTGCCAGCCTAGCGAGCGAGCAGTTCTTC.

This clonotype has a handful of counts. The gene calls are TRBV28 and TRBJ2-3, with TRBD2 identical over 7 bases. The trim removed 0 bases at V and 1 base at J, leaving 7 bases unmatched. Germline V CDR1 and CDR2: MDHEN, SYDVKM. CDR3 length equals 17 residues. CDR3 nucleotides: TGTGCCAGCAGTTTATGGGAGGCGGGAGATCGCACAGATACGCAGTATTTT. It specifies CASSLWEAGDRTDTQYF.

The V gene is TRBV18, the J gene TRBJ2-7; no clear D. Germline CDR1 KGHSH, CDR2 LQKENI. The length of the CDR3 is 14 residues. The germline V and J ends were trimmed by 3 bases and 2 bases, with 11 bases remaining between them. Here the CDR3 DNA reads TGTGCCAGCTCACCCGGACCGACCCCCTACGAGCAGTACTTC. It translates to CASSPGPTPYEQYF.

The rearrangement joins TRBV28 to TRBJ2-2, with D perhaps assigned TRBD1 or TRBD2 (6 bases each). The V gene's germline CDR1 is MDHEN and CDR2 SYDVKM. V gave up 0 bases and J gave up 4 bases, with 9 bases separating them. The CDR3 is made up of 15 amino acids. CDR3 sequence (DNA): TGTGCCAGCAGTTTATGGGGGGGCAGCACCGGGGAGCTGTTTTTT. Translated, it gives CASSLWGGSTGELFF.

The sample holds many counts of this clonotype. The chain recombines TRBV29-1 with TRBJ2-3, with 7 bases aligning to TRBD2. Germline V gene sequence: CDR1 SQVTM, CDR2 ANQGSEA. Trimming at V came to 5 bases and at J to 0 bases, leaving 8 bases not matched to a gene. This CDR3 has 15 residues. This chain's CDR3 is CSVLNRLASTDTQYF. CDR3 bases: TGCAGCGTTCTTAACCGACTAGCCAGCACAGATACGCAGTATTTT.